The subject of this entry is one TCR beta chain. Its antigen remains unidentified. The V end was cut by 1 base, the J end by 9 bases, with 14 bases between. The CDR3 covers 13 residues. Per the germline V gene, CDR1 is SGHRS and CDR2 is YFSETQ. This sample was included in a study of cytomegalovirus exposure and HLA in healthy donors. Overall study findings and caveats: It was only CMV serostatus that was available as immune exposure information. Reports showed the classifier diagnosing cytomegalovirus status with high specificity and sensitivity. A prior analysis recorded that most TCR beta V segments were productive about 90% or about 30% of the time. A later look showed TCR association rates differing by HLA locus, highest for DRB1 and lowest for HLA-C.

60 Vbeta and 13 Jbeta primers were used in PCR. This table comes from immunoSEQ multiplex PCR, and its TCRdb copy is limited to in-frame clones, with some not included. Of 120,000 or so clones in the sample, around 80% were seen once. Material for sequencing was PBMCs. The sequence was collected from a female donor in good health and CMV-seronegative. V gene TRBV5-1 combines with J gene TRBJ2-7, with D perhaps TRBD2 (5 bases). The CDR3 DNA is TGCGCCAGCAGCTTGACTGAGGGCACCCGGCAGTACTTC. Its translation is CASSLTEGTRQYF. Combining the CDR3 with reference TRBV5-1 and TRBJ2-7 gives the whole variable domain KAGVTQTPRYLIKTRGQQVTLSCSPISGHRSVSWYQQTPGQGLQFLFEYFSETQRNKGNFPGRFSGRQFSNSRSEMNVSTLELGDSALYLCASSLTEGTRQYFGPGTRLTVT.